This TCR beta chain emerged from a study of blood T cell repertoires in COVID-19. Germline V gives CDR1 SGHKS, CDR2 YYEKEE (reference sequence). With 2 bases clipped from V and 2 bases from J, the junction kept 0 bases outside the gene matches. This CDR3 comprises 13 residues. Method: immunoSEQ multiplex PCR; TCRdb's copy keeps in-frame clones and lacks some. The sample records some 60,000 clones, 65% to 90% being singletons. The gene calls are TRBV5-5 and TRBJ2-5, with 7 bases identical to TRBD1. This TCR was recovered from a woman older than 75 with active or convalescent COVID-19. Sequenced: peripheral blood. In DNA, the CDR3 is TGTGCCAGCAGCTTACAGGGGCAAGAGACCCAGTACTTC. This sequence encodes CASSLQGQETQYF.